These T cell receptor beta chains were read from a single sample in a study of radiation and T cells in renal cell carcinoma. Using immunoSEQ multiplex PCR, the repertoire was profiled, and TCRdb retains in-frame clones only, with some absent. The sample holds 140,000 or so clones, 80% to 90% seen once. The sample in question was blood, obtained from a patient whose treatment included radiotherapy and nephrectomy. Receptors originate from a woman in her forties or fifties with renal cell carcinoma. CDR3s include the opening cysteine and the closing phenylalanine or tryptophan. Expanded clones are given a class, and other clones once, few, many or no size at all.

V gene	J gene	clone size	CDR3 protein
TRBV5-4	TRBJ2-3	once	CASSLGSPDTQYF
TRBV5-1	TRBJ2-3	.	CASLTPRGQQYF
TRBV4-2	TRBJ1-1	.	CASSPSSGTTNTEAFF
TRBV7-2	TRBJ2-1	.	CASTPGLYNEQFF
TRBV19	TRBJ2-7	.	CASTPGESGSIPEQYF
TRBV5-1	TRBJ2-7	.	CASSLTRGSDEQYF
TRBV9	TRBJ2-1	.	CASSAHDNEQFF
TRBV19	TRBJ1-4	.	CASRGMTKGFGEKLFF
TRBV7-6	TRBJ2-5	.	CASSLIGQETQYF
TRBV5-6	TRBJ2-3	.	CASSFEPGGSDTQYF
TRBV5-1	TRBJ2-7	.	CASKPGSSGSYEQYF
TRBV14	TRBJ2-3	.	CASSSPQDTKSTDTQYF
TRBV4-1	TRBJ2-7	.	CASSQGSLPPYEQYF
TRBV9	TRBJ2-3	.	CASSGLAGGYTDTQYF
TRBV7-3	TRBJ2-2	.	CASSLNSAGELFF
TRBV6-6	TRBJ2-7	.	CASRPNTNSYEQYF
TRBV4-3	TRBJ1-2	.	CASSGAGGIGYGYTF
TRBV6-1	TRBJ2-1	once	CASSLDRESNEQFF
TRBV5-1	TRBJ2-1	.	CASTLGRVWFF
TRBV4-1	TRBJ1-2	.	CASSSYGQGAREGYTF